Here is one T cell receptor beta chain with its context. Per the germline V gene, CDR1 is SGHVS and CDR2 is FQNEAQ. V gave up 5 bases and J gave up 13 bases, with 15 bases separating them. This CDR3 has 12 residues. Authors' data handling: Estimation of nucleated cell counts relied on the amplification of reference gene primers. Libraries were prepared by immunoSEQ multiplex PCR; TCRdb keeps only in-frame clonotypes and omits some of them. The V and J calls and clone size come from that table; D and trimming were worked out from the DNA. The data show about 330,000 clones, roughly 90% seen once. This entry is derived from a study of blood T cell repertoires in COVID-19.

This chain uses TRBV7-8 with TRBJ2-1, with a tentative D call TRBD2 (6 bases). The TCR sequence derives from a woman aged 45-59 years with active or convalescent COVID-19. Sequencing was performed on peripheral blood. CDR3 in DNA: TGTGCCAGCAGCGGCCGGGACTCCCACCAGTTCTTC. Amino acids: CASSGRDSHQFF.